This T cell receptor beta chain was identified during a study of blood T cell repertoires in COVID-19. Study overall: Both acute and convalescent COVID-19 samples were obtained from the United States, Italy and Spain. PBMCs, B-cell-depleted T cells, or T cells were the source of the cDNA or gDNA that made up the material.

The CDR3 totals 15 residues. The germline V gene has CDR1 SGHRS and CDR2 YFSETQ. The junction had 4 bases not matched to a gene; V was cut back by 5 bases and J by 1 base. In the study's own analysis: How many nucleated cells were present was estimated from reference gene primer amplification. Some clones are missing from TCRdb's copy, which holds only in-frame ones; the method was immunoSEQ multiplex PCR. D and trimming were read from the DNA, whereas the V and J calls and clone size are those reported in that table. There are fewer than 400,000 clones in the sample; approximately 86% occur only once, and around 3% lies in the top ten.

The sequencing sample was made of peripheral blood. The genes are TRBV5-1 and TRBJ1-3; 9 nucleotides line up with TRBD1. The source is a human donor in a cohort sampled during active COVID-19. The CDR3 sequence: CASRWDRDSGNTIYF. Written as DNA, the CDR3 is TGCGCCAGCAGGTGGGACAGGGATTCTGGAAACACCATATATTTT.